This T cell receptor beta chain was sequenced in a study of shared clonotypes between healthy human individuals. Genomic DNA per cell subset filled all wells of several immunoSEQ plates. Using immunoSEQ multiplex PCR, the repertoire was profiled, and TCRdb retains in-frame clones only, with some absent. The sample carries roughly 1.4 million clones, less than 99% recorded once. To note about this clone: Its target is unknown.

General observations from the study: Generation probability values for non-shared clonotypes were lower than those for clonotypes shared by all four donors.

J was trimmed by 6 bases and V by 4 bases; bases with no gene match: 7. The CDR3 spans 14 residues. The V gene's germline CDR1 is MNHNY and CDR2 SVGAGI (reference sequence). This TCR came from a man aged 25-45 years in good health. The sequencing sample was made of naive CD4+ T cells sorted from blood. The subset was: CD45RA+ positively selected. The chain carries TRBV6-6 and TRBJ2-7, with 9 bases fitting TRBD2. The CDR3 bases are TGTGCCAGCAGTTCAGTGGCGGGAGGGGGCGAGCAGTACTTC. This encodes CASSSVAGGGEQYF.